This TCR beta chain stems from a study of graft-versus-host responses after intestinal transplantation. Concerning this clone: Its specificity is not known.

Trimming took 2 bases from V and 2 from J, leaving 10 bases between them. This CDR3 is built from 14 residues. Germline V CDR1 and CDR2: MNHEY, SVGAGI. Profiling relied on immunoSEQ multiplex PCR, and the TCRdb table lists in-frame clones only, not all of them. The sample holds roughly 81,000 clones, around 80% seen once. This chain joins TRBV6-5 and TRBJ2-7; weak D call: TRBD1 (5 bases). Sample: unstimulated CD4+ T cells sorted from spleen or lymph node cells, taken before intestinal transplant. The clonotype originates from a human donor who received an intestinal transplant. Here the CDR3 reads CASSYGHRAYEQYF. The DNA for the CDR3 is TGTGCCAGCAGTTACGGACACCGGGCCTACGAGCAGTACTTC.